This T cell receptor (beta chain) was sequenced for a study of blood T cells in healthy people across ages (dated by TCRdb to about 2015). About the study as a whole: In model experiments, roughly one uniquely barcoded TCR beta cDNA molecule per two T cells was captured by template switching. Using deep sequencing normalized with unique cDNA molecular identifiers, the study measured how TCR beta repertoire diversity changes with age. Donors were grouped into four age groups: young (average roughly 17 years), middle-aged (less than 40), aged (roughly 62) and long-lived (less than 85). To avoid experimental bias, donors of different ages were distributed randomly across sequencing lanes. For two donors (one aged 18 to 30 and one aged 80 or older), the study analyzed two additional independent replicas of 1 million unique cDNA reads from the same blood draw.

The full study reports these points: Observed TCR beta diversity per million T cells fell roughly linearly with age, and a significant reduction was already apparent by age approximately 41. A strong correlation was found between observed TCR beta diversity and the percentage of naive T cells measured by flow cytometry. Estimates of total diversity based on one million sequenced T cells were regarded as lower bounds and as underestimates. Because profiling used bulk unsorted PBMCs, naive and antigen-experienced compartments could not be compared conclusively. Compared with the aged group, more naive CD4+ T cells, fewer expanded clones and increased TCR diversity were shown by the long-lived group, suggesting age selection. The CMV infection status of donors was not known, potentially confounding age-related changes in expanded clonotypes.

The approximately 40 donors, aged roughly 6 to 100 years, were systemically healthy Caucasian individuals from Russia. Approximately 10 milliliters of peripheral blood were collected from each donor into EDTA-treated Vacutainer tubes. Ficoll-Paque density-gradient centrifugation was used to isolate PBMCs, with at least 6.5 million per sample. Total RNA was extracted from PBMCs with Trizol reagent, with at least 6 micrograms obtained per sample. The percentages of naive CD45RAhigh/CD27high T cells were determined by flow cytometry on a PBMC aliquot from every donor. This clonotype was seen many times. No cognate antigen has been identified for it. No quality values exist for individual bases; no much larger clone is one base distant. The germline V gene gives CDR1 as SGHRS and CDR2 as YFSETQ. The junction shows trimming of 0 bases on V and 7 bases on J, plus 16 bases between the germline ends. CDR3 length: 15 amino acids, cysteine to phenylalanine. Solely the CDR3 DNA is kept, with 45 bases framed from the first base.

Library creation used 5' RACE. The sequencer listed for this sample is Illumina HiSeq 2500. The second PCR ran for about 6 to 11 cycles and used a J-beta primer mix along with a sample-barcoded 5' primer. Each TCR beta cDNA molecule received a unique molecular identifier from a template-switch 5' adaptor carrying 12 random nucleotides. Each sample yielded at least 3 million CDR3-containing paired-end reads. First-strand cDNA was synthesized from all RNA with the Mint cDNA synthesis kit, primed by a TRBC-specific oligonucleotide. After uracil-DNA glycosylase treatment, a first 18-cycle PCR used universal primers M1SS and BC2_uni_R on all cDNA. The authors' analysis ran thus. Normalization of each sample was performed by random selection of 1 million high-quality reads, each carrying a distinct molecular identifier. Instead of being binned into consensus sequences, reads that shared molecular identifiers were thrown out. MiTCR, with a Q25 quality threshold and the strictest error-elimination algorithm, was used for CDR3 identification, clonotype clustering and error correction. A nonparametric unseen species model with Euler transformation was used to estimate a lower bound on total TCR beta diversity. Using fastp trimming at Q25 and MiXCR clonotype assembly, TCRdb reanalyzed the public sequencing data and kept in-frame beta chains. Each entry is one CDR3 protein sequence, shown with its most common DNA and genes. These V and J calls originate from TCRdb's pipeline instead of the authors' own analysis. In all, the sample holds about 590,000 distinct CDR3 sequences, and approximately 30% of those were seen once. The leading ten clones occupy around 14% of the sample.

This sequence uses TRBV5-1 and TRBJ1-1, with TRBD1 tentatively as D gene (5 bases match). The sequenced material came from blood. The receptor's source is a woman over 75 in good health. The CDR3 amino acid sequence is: CASSLDLSGPHEAFF. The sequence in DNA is TGCGCCAGCAGCTTGGATTTATCAGGGCCCCATGAAGCTTTCTTT.